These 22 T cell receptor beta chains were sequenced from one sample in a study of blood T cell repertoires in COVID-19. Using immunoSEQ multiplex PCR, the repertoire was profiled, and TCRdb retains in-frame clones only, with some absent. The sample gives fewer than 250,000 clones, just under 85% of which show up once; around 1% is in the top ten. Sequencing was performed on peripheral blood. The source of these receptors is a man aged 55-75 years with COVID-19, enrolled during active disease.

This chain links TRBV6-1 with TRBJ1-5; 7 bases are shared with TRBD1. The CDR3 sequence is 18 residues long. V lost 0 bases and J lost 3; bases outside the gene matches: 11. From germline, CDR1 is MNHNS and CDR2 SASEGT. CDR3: CASSEARGTTGINQPQHF. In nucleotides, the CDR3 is TGTGCCAGCAGTGAAGCACGCGGAACGACAGGGATCAATCAGCCCCAGCATTTT.

DNA for the CDR3: TGCGCCAGCAGCCCCGGACTAGCCGGCGAGCAGTACTTC. Its protein is CASSPGLAGEQYF. This chain uses TRBV5-1 with TRBJ2-7, with TRBD2 matching over 8 bases. Germline loops: CDR1 SGHRS, CDR2 YFSETQ. There are 13 residues in the CDR3. V lost 4 bases and J lost 6; bases outside the gene matches: 6.

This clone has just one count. CDR3 region: CATSDDQGYNYGYTF. Written as DNA, the CDR3 is TGTGCCACCAGTGATGATCAGGGCTATAACTATGGCTACACCTTC. The V call is TRBV24-1, the J call TRBJ1-2; perhaps TRBD1 as D (5 bases). V was shortened by 3 bases and J by 1 base, with 11 bases between the two germline ends. This CDR3 contains 15 residues. The germline CDR1 and CDR2 sequences are KGHDR and SFDVKD.

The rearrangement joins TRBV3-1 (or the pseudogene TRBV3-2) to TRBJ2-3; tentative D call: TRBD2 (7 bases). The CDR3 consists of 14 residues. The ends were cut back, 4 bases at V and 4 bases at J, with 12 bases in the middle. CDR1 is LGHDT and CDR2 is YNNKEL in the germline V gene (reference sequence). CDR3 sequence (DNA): TGTGCCAGCAGCCGGCGCGGGGGCTCAGATACGCAGTATTTT. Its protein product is CASSRRGGSDTQYF.

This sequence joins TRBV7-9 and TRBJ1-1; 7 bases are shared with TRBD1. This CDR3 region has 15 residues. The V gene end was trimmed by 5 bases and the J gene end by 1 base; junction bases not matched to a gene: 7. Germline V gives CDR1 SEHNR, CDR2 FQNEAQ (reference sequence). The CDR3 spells CASSPPGQWNTEAFF. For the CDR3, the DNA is TGTGCCAGCAGCCCCCCGGGACAGTGGAACACTGAAGCTTTCTTT.

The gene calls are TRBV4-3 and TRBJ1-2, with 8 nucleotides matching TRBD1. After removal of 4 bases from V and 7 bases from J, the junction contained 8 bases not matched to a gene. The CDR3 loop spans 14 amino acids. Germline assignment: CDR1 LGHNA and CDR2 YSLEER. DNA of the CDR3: TGCGCCAGCAGCCTTTCGACAGGGGCGGGTGGCTACACCTTC. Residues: CASSLSTGAGGYTF.

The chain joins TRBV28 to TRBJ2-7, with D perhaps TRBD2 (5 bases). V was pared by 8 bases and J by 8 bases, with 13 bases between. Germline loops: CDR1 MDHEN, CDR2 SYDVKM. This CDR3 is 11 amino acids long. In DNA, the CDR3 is TGTGCCAGCGGACTTCTAGAGAAGCAGTACTTC. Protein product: CASGLLEKQYF.

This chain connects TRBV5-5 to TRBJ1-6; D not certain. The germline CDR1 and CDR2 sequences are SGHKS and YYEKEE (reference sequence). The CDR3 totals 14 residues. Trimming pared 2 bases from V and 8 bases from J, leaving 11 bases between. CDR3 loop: CASSFTPPDSPLHF. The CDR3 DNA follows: TGTGCCAGCAGCTTTACACCACCTGATTCACCCCTCCACTTT.

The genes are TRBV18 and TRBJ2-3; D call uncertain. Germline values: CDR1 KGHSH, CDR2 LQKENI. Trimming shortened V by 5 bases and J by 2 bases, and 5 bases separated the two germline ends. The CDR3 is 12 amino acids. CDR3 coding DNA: TGTGCCAGCTCATCCTACACAGATACGCAGTATTTT. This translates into CASSSYTDTQYF. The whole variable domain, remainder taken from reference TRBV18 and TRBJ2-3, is NAGVMQNPRHLVRRRGQEARLRCSPMKGHSHVYWYRQLPEEGLKFMVYLQKENIIDESGMPKERFSAEFPKEGPSILRIQQVVRGDSAAYFCASSSYTDTQYFGPGTRLTVL.

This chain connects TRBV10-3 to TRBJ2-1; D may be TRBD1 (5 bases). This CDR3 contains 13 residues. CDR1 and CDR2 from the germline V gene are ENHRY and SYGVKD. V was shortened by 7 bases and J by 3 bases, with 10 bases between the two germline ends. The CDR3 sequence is CAITDRFYNEQFF. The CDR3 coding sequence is TGTGCCATCACAGACAGATTCTACAATGAGCAGTTCTTC.

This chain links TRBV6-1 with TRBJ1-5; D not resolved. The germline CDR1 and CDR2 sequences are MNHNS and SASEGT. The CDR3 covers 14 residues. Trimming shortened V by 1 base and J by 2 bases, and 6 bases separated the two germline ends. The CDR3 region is CASSEVPGNQPQHF. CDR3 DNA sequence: TGTGCCAGCAGTGAAGTCCCGGGCAATCAGCCCCAGCATTTT.

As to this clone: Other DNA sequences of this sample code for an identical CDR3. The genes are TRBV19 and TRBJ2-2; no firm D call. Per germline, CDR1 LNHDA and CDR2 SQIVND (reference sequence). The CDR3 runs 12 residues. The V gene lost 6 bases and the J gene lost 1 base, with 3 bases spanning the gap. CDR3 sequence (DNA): TGTGCCAGTAGCCTGAACACCGGGGAGCTGTTTTTT. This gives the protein CASSLNTGELFF.

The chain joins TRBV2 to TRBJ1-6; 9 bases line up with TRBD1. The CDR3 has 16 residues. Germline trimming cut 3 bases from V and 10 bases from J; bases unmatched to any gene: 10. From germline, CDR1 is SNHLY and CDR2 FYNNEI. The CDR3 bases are TGTGCCAGCAGTGAGCGGGGACAGGGTCTTAACTCACCCCTCCACTTT. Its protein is CASSERGQGLNSPLHF.

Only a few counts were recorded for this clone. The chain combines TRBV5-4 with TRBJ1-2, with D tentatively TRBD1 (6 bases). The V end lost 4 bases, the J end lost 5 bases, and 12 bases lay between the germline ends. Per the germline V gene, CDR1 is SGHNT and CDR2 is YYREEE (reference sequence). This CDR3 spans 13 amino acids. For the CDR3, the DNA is TGTGCCAGCAGCCCCCCGGACAGATATGGCTACACCTTC. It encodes CASSPPDRYGYTF.

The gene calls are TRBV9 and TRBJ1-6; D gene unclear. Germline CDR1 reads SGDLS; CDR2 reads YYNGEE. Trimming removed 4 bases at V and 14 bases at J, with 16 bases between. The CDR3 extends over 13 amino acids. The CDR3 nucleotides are TGTGCCAGCAGCACAGATCCCCTTAGTACCCTCCACTTT. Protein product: CASSTDPLSTLHF.

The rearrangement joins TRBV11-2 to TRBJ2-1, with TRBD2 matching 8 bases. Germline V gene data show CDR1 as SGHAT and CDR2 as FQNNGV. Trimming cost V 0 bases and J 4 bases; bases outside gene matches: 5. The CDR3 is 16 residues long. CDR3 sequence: CASSLESTSAYNEQFF. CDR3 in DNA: TGTGCCAGCAGCTTAGAATCGACTAGCGCTTACAATGAGCAGTTCTTC.

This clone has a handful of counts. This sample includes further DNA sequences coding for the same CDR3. The DNA of the CDR3 is TGTGCCAGCAGCGGGACAGGTTTTAGCAATCAGCCCCAGCATTTT. Translation gives CASSGTGFSNQPQHF. J is TRBJ1-5 and V is TRBV2; 8 bases match TRBD1. Trimming took 6 bases from V and 0 from J; bases not matched to a gene: 4. The CDR3 has 15 amino acids. Germline V gene lookup returns CDR1 SNHLY and CDR2 FYNNEI.

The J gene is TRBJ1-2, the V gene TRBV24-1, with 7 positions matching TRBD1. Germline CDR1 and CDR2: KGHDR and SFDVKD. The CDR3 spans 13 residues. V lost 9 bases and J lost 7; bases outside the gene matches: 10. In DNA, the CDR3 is TGTGCCACCGGTCAGACAGGGATTTTTGGCTACACCTTC. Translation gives CATGQTGIFGYTF.

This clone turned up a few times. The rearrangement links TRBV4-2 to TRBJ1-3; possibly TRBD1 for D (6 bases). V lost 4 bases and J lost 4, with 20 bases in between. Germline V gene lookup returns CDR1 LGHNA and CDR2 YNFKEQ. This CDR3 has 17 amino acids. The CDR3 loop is CASSPTGPAPAGNTIYF. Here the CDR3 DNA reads TGTGCCAGCAGCCCGACAGGTCCGGCCCCGGCGGGAAACACCATATATTTT.

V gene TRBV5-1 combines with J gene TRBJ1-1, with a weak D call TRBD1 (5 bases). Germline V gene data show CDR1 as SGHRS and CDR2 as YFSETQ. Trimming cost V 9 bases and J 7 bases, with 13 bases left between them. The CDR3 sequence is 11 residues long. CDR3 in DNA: TGCGCCACCGTCGTGGGGCTTGAAGCTTTCTTT. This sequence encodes CATVVGLEAFF.

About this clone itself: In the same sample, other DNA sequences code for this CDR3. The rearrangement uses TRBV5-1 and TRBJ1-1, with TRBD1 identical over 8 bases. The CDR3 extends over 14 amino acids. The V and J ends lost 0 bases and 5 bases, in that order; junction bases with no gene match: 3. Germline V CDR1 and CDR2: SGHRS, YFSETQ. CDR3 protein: CASSLDRGSTEAFF. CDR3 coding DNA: TGCGCCAGCAGCTTGGACAGGGGGAGTACTGAAGCTTTCTTT. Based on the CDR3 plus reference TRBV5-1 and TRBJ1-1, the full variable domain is KAGVTQTPRYLIKTRGQQVTLSCSPISGHRSVSWYQQTPGQGLQFLFEYFSETQRNKGNFPGRFSGRQFSNSRSEMNVSTLELGDSALYLCASSLDRGSTEAFFGQGTRLTVV.

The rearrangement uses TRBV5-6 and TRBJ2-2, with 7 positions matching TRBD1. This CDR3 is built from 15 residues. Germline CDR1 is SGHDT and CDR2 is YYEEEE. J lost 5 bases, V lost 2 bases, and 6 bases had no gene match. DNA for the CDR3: TGTGCCAGCAGCTTACAGGGGTGGGGAACCGGGGAGCTGTTTTTT. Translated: CASSLQGWGTGELFF. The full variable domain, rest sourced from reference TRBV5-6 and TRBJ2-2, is DAGVTQSPTHLIKTRGQQVTLRCSPKSGHDTVSWYQQALGQGPQFIFQYYEEEERQRGNFPDRFSGHQFPNYSSELNVNALLLGDSALYLCASSLQGWGTGELFFGEGSRLTVL.